Sequencing of this TCR beta chain was carried out in a study of naive and memory T cell subsets (dated by TCRdb to 2016 to 2017). Describing the broader study: An open-source, UMI-based TCR alpha and beta sequencing pipeline was applied to sorted naive and memory peripheral blood T cell subsets. The functional CMV T cell responses agreed completely with IgG serology results. RNA was DNase-treated and reverse transcribed with TCR constant-region primers, mostly using SuperScript III. Overall results and qualifications from the work: The repertoire findings for the naive and memory subsets could not be validated against a ground truth because none was available. RNA-based TCR counts may be affected by expression changes linked to T cell activation and differentiation. Clonotypes were defined as single alpha or beta chain sequences, not paired alpha/beta receptors. In both CD4 and CD8 cells, the Gini index increased while Shannon and inverse Simpson diversity decreased from naive through CM, EM and EMRA. After error correction, over 90% of naive TCR sequences appeared only once, giving much steeper abundance distributions than memory subsets. The abundance of TCRs followed a power law with an exponent that differed between naive and memory subsets yet stayed consistent across the three individuals.

Library preparation employed UMI-ligation and nested PCR. An equimolar mix of two oligonucleotides covering both TRBC1 and TRBC2 was used as the beta constant-region primer. A single-stranded oligonucleotide containing the SP2 primer and a 12-nucleotide UMI was joined to the 3' end of the cDNA by T4 RNA ligase 1. The ligated cDNA went through four rounds of PCR with nested alpha and beta constant-region primers together with the SP2 primer. Incubation of the ligation reaction lasted roughly 19-25 hours at 16 degrees C. PCR2 was typically performed as a SYBR Green qPCR and was stopped at a predetermined threshold so that over-amplification was prevented. Every purification after the first one was done using Agencourt AMPure XP magnetic beads. Libraries were quantified by Qubit and checked on a TapeStation, where a main peak was expected near 650 bp. Pooled libraries were sequenced on an Illumina MiSeq with v2 2x251 paired-end kits, typically giving roughly 0.9-2.3 million reads per sample. Each sample's library went into the pool at 4 to 4.5 nM, and about 4.5-7% PhiX was added to help with cluster recognition. The study's processing was this. Using tag matching that tolerated one base-pair mismatch, Decombinator assigned V and J genes to FASTQ reads that had been processed by Demultiplexor. UMIs were used by Collapsinator to correct both sequencing errors and frequency errors arising from PCR heterogeneity. TCRs were translated and CDR3s were extracted from the conserved cysteine to the FGXG phenylalanine by CDR3Translator, with non-productive sequences being flagged. Gini, Shannon entropy and inverse Simpson indices were calculated on repertoires that had been subsampled to equal numbers of UMI-defined TCRs. Within the linear range, a power law was fitted by maximum likelihood to the distributions of clonotype abundance. For one naive CD8 sample, the pipeline and MIGEC produced similar UMI counts, unique TCR numbers and clonal distributions. A set of several thousand CMV-associated CDR3 sequences, compiled from VDJdb and a published dataset, was used to search the repertoires. The public reads were run again by TCRdb, first through fastp at Q25 and then through MiXCR, and only productive beta chains were kept. Rows are unified per CDR3 protein, each entry keeping the most common DNA and genes. These V and J calls originate from TCRdb's pipeline instead of the authors' own analysis. This sample lists approximately 85,000 distinct CDR3 sequences; more than 6.5% were detected once. Roughly 1.6% of the sample is in the top ten clones.

From the second PCR step on, the TCR alpha and beta chain libraries were amplified in separate reactions. To determine each donor's CMV status, fresh PBMCs were stimulated overnight with CMV viral lysate, and IFNgamma production from CD4+ T cells was then assessed. CD4 T cells were positively selected with Miltenyi beads, followed by positive selection of CD8 T cells from the CD4-negative fraction. After staining for CD3, CD4, CD8, CD45RA, CD27 and a live/dead dye, cells were sorted on a BD Aria II into four subsets based on CD45RA and CD27. Three healthy volunteers provided blood, and the blood of each volunteer was split into CD4 and CD8 T cells and then into four differentiation subsets. Roughly 0.12 L of peripheral blood was taken from each donor, and PBMC were separated by density-gradient centrifugation on Ficoll-Paque PLUS. Sorted cells were lysed in RLT buffer, and RNA was extracted with a Qiagen RNeasy kit and stored at -80°C.

The junction carries 5 bases between V and J, which are trimmed by 2 bases and 1 base respectively. From cysteine to phenylalanine, the CDR3 is 14 amino acids long. Left in the record is the CDR3 DNA by itself, 42 bases read in frame from the first base. From a lookup of the germline V gene (reference sequence), CDR1 and CDR2 are LNHNV and YYDKDF. This clonotype has a count of ten or more. Its antigen specificity is not known. Within one base of it there is no much larger clone, and no base qualities were kept. In this chain, TRBV15 is recombined with TRBJ1-4; too little of a D gene remains to name it. The clonotype was recovered from a human donor in good health. Input material: central memory CD4+ T cells from blood. This specimen's cell subset or site label, interpreted: central memory, CD45RA- CD27+. The CDR3 loop reads CATSRQKTNEKLFF. The DNA reads as follows: TGTGCCACCAGCAGACAAAAAACTAATGAAAAACTGTTTTTT.